These 26 T cell receptor beta chains were sequenced from one sample in a study of T cells in Graves' hyperthyroidism and ophthalmopathy. RNA transcripts gave rise to amplified TCR beta CDR3 regions. The TCR CDR3 was amplified in a first-round RT-PCR using the HTBI primer set. TCRdb redid the calling of the multiplex PCR reads with MiXCR, one entry per CDR3 protein. The profile shows more than 350,000 distinct CDR3 sequences, approximately 18% of them singletons. The sequencing sample was made of blood. The receptors were gathered from a woman aged 25-40 years with Graves' hyperthyroidism that later progressed to Graves' ophthalmopathy.

This chain joins TRBV28 and TRBJ1-2; unclear D gene. With 8 bases removed from V and 0 bases from J, the gap between germline ends came to 13 bases. This CDR3 spans 14 amino acids. Germline loops: CDR1 MDHEN, CDR2 SYDVKM. Written as DNA, the CDR3 is TGTGCCAGCCTAGGATGGGAAGCTAACTATGGCTACACCTTC. This encodes CASLGWEANYGYTF.

This clonotype has just a few counts. This CDR3 is CASSLEAGAKYEQYF. The CDR3 DNA reads TGTGCCAGCAGCTTAGAGGCAGGGGCTAAGTACGAGCAGTACTTC. V gene TRBV7-6 combines with J gene TRBJ2-7; perhaps TRBD1 as D (6 bases). The V end was cut by 1 base, the J end by 4 bases, with 14 bases between. The germline CDR1 and CDR2 sequences are SGHVS and FNYEAQ. This CDR3 comprises 15 residues.

The chain recombines TRBV11-2 with TRBJ1-2; tentative D call: TRBD1 (5 bases). Per the germline V gene, CDR1 is SGHAT and CDR2 is FQNNGV. This CDR3 has 15 amino acids. The germline V and J ends were trimmed by 4 bases and 5 bases, with 17 bases remaining between them. The CDR3 loop reads CASSSLEGMWYGYTF. In DNA, the CDR3 is TGTGCCAGCAGCTCCCTGGAGGGGATGTGGTATGGCTACACCTTC. The full variable domain, its missing parts supplied by reference TRBV11-2 and TRBJ1-2, is EAGVAQSPRYKIIEKRQSVAFWCNPISGHATLYWYQQILGQGPKLLIQFQNNGVVDDSQLPKDRFSAERLKGVDSTLKIQPAKLEDSAVYLCASSSLEGMWYGYTFGSGTRLTVV.

In this sample, this clonotype turned up a few times. The rearrangement uses TRBV6-1 and TRBJ2-5; maybe TRBD2 (5 bases). V lost 6 bases, J lost 2 bases, and 22 bases lay in between. Per germline, CDR1 MNHNS and CDR2 SASEGT. The CDR3 sequence is 17 residues long. The CDR3 protein is CASSPSRATSFQETQYF. In DNA form, the CDR3 reads TGTGCCAGCAGCCCCTCGCGGGCCACGAGCTTTCAAGAGACCCAGTACTTC.

This clonotype was seen many times. This chain connects TRBV6-1 to TRBJ2-3, with D hard to call. This CDR3 has 14 residues. Trimming cost V 5 bases and J 4 bases, with 13 bases left between them. Germline V gives CDR1 MNHNS, CDR2 SASEGT. The CDR3 here is CASSTEYGPDTQYF. DNA for the CDR3: TGTGCCAGCAGTACAGAGTACGGGCCAGATACGCAGTATTTT.

This clonotype was detected many times. V is TRBV30 and J is TRBJ1-1; the match to TRBD1 covers 8 bases. The germline V gene has CDR1 GTSNPN and CDR2 SVGIG (reference sequence). This CDR3 has 14 amino acids. J lost 2 bases, V lost 2 bases, and 4 bases had no gene match. The DNA of the CDR3 is TGTGCCTGGAGTACAGGGGGACCCAACACTGAAGCTTTCTTT. It codes for CAWSTGGPNTEAFF.

The chain uses TRBV4-1 and TRBJ2-7; 10 bases are shared with TRBD1. V lost 4 bases, J lost 3 bases, and 9 bases stayed unmatched. This CDR3 spans 16 amino acids. Per the germline V gene, CDR1 is MGHRA and CDR2 is YSYEKL. The CDR3 coding sequence is TGCGCCAGCAGCCCGCCCCCCGGGACAGGGGACTACGAGCAGTACTTC. Protein sequence: CASSPPPGTGDYEQYF.

This clonotype was observed at least ten times. The chain is built from TRBV30 and TRBJ2-2, with a weak D call TRBD2 (6 bases). The CDR3 extends over 11 amino acids. Trimming left V 5 bases short and J 7 bases short, with 8 bases between. Germline CDR1 GTSNPN, CDR2 SVGIG (reference sequence). CDR3 sequence (DNA): TGTGCCTGGGGGGGAGGCGGGGAGCTGTTTTTT. Amino acid sequence: CAWGGGGELFF.

The chain uses TRBV20-1 and TRBJ2-1, with TRBD1 matching over 7 bases. Per the germline V gene, CDR1 is DFQATT and CDR2 is SNEGSKA (reference sequence). The CDR3 loop spans 14 amino acids. CDR3 protein: CNNLQGCSYNEQFF. CDR3 DNA sequence: TGCAACAACCTACAGGGGTGCTCCTACAATGAGCAGTTCTTC.

The gene calls are TRBV2 and TRBJ2-3; D is ambiguous. CDR1 is SNHLY, CDR2 FYNNEI, per germline. Trimming shortened V by 7 bases and J by 0 bases, and 11 bases separated the two germline ends. The CDR3 has 14 amino acids. CDR3 bases: TGTGCCAGCAAGGAAGCAGCTAGCACAGATACGCAGTATTTT. Protein: CASKEAASTDTQYF.

The V gene is TRBV3-1, the J gene TRBJ2-6; maybe TRBD2 (6 bases). This CDR3 contains 16 residues. Germline assignment: CDR1 LGHDT and CDR2 YNNKEL (reference sequence). Trimming removed 4 bases at V and 2 bases at J, with 12 bases between. CDR3 nucleotide sequence: TGTGCCAGCAGCCCGGGGAGGATGGCTGGGGCCAACGTCCTGACTTTC. Amino acid sequence: CASSPGRMAGANVLTF.

This clonotype was picked up many times. The V call is TRBV20-1, the J call TRBJ2-5, with 7 bases lining up with TRBD1. The CDR3 sequence is 13 residues long. V shed 6 bases, J shed 2 bases, and the junction held 6 bases outside the gene matches. From germline, CDR1 is DFQATT and CDR2 SNEGSKA (reference sequence). CDR3 in amino acids: CSATGQIQETQYF. CDR3 nucleotide sequence: TGCAGTGCCACGGGACAGATACAAGAGACCCAGTACTTC.

The table lists this clonotype with many counts. V and J are TRBV3-1 and TRBJ2-1, with TRBD2 matching over 7 bases. With V trimmed by 2 bases and J by 9 bases, 7 bases remained unmatched. The germline gives CDR1 LGHDT, CDR2 YNNKEL (reference sequence). The CDR3 has 14 residues. CDR3 residues: CASSQLSLAAEQFF. The CDR3 coding sequence is TGTGCCAGCAGCCAACTCTCTCTAGCGGCTGAGCAGTTCTTC.

The rearrangement links TRBV9 to TRBJ2-5; 11 nucleotides agree with TRBD2. Per germline, CDR1 SGDLS and CDR2 YYNGEE. CDR3 size: 18 residues. Trimming took 4 bases from V and 2 from J; bases not matched to a gene: 13. As DNA, the CDR3 is TGTGCCAGCAGCCCGGGGGCTAGCGGGGGGCCGACTCAAGAGACCCAGTACTTC. Translation gives CASSPGASGGPTQETQYF.

This clonotype showed up many times. This chain uses TRBV5-1 with TRBJ2-7; maybe TRBD1 (6 bases). Trimming stripped 0 bases from V and 3 bases from J, with 10 bases between. CDR1 and CDR2 from the germline V gene are SGHRS and YFSETQ. The CDR3 covers 14 residues. The CDR3 DNA follows: TGCGCCAGCAGCTTGGAGGGGGAAGGCTACGAGCAGTACTTC. Translation gives CASSLEGEGYEQYF.

This clonotype showed up many times. This chain joins TRBV28 and TRBJ2-1, with TRBD2 matching 8 bases. The CDR3 length is 16 residues. Germline CDR1 reads MDHEN; CDR2 reads SYDVKM. The V gene end was trimmed by 1 base and the J gene end by 5 bases; junction bases not matched to a gene: 7. The CDR3 nucleotides are TGTGCCAGCAGTTTATACCGGGGGGGGCCCCACAATGAGCAGTTCTTC. This translates into CASSLYRGGPHNEQFF.

This clonotype came up many times. The chain carries TRBV4-1 and TRBJ1-5; D not resolved. There are 14 residues in the CDR3. CDR1 MGHRA and CDR2 YSYEKL come from the germline V gene. V was pared by 0 bases and J by 0 bases, with 3 bases between. CDR3 residues: CASSQDASNQPQHF. The DNA of the CDR3 is TGCGCCAGCAGCCAAGATGCTAGCAATCAGCCCCAGCATTTT.

This clonotype was detected ten times or more. In DNA form, the CDR3 reads TGTGCCAGCAGTCTAGAGACAGGGATAGCCTACGAGCAGTACTTC. Protein product: CASSLETGIAYEQYF. This chain connects TRBV12-3 or TRBV12-4 to TRBJ2-7; 7 nucleotides agree with TRBD1. CDR3 size: 15 residues. Trimming took 5 bases from V and 2 from J; bases not matched to a gene: 9.

J is TRBJ2-1 and V is TRBV11-2; TRBD2 matches at 9 bases. The CDR3 consists of 16 residues. CDR1 is SGHAT and CDR2 is FQNNGV in the germline V gene. V was clipped by 1 base and J by 10 bases; unmatched bases: 11. The CDR3 is CASSLAAGGGVGEQFF. The CDR3 DNA sequence: TGTGCCAGCAGCTTAGCCGCCGGCGGGGGGGTCGGGGAGCAGTTCTTC.

This clonotype appeared many times. In nucleotides, the CDR3 is TGTGCCAGCAGTTCCCCCGCCTCGGGGGACCTCTACGAGCAGTACTTC. It specifies CASSSPASGDLYEQYF. The chain carries TRBV27 and TRBJ2-7; possibly TRBD2 for D (6 bases). V was cut by 4 bases and J by 3 bases, with 19 bases left in between. The V gene's germline CDR1 is MNHEY and CDR2 SMNVEV (reference sequence). The CDR3 is 16 amino acids.

This clonotype was observed at least ten times. The V call is TRBV5-1, the J call TRBJ2-7; possibly TRBD2 for D (6 bases). The V end lost 2 bases, the J end lost 1 base, and 10 bases lay between the germline ends. Germline V CDR1 and CDR2: SGHRS, YFSETQ. The CDR3 totals 14 residues. In DNA form, the CDR3 reads TGCGCCAGCAGCTTTAATAGCGGATCCTACGAGCAGTACTTC. Residues: CASSFNSGSYEQYF.

This clonotype turned up a few times. The chain joins TRBV25-1 to TRBJ2-3; TRBD2 aligns across 7 bases. The V and J ends lost 1 base and 6 bases, in that order; junction bases with no gene match: 10. Germline CDR1 MGHDK, CDR2 SYGVNS. This CDR3 has 16 amino acids. The CDR3 bases are TGTGCCAGCAGTGAATTCAAAGCGGGGCGCAAGGATACGCAGTATTTT. This gives the protein CASSEFKAGRKDTQYF.

This clonotype was seen at least ten times. The genes are TRBV6-1 and TRBJ2-7, with D possibly called TRBD1 or TRBD2 (5 bases each). V dropped 5 bases and J dropped 4 bases, with 18 bases sitting between them. CDR1 and CDR2 from the germline V gene are MNHNS and SASEGT. The CDR3 runs 15 residues. The CDR3 spells CASSRDPGRVYEQYF. In nucleotides, the CDR3 is TGTGCCAGCAGTCGCGACCCGGGACGGGTGTACGAGCAGTACTTC.

In this sample, this clonotype turned up many times. The CDR3 sequence is CASRPRGSGSYNEQFF. The CDR3 region has the DNA TGTGCCAGTAGACCGCGGGGGAGCGGATCCTACAATGAGCAGTTCTTC. This chain uses TRBV19 with TRBJ2-1, with TRBD2 identical over 7 bases. The CDR3 loop spans 16 amino acids. J lost 1 base, V lost 6 bases, and 9 bases had no gene match. The germline CDR1 and CDR2 sequences are LNHDA and SQIVND (reference sequence). Drawing the rest from reference TRBV19 and TRBJ2-1, the complete variable domain is DGGITQSPKYLFRKEGQNVTLSCEQNLNHDAMYWYRQDPGQGLRLIYYSQIVNDFQKGDIAEGYSVSREKKESFPLTVTSAQKNPTAFYLCASRPRGSGSYNEQFFGPGTRLTVL.

This clonotype was recorded at least ten times. V and J are TRBV11-2 and TRBJ1-2; TRBD1 aligns across 7 bases. CDR1 is SGHAT and CDR2 is FQNNGV in the germline V gene. The ends lost 4 bases at V and 4 bases at J; junction bases unmatched: 15. The CDR3 spans 17 residues. The CDR3 sequence is CASSSLFTGVSVYGYTF. The CDR3 region has the DNA TGTGCCAGCAGCTCCCTTTTTACAGGGGTATCGGTCTATGGCTACACCTTC. Full variable domain (outside the CDR3, taken from reference TRBV11-2 and TRBJ1-2): EAGVAQSPRYKIIEKRQSVAFWCNPISGHATLYWYQQILGQGPKLLIQFQNNGVVDDSQLPKDRFSAERLKGVDSTLKIQPAKLEDSAVYLCASSSLFTGVSVYGYTFGSGTRLTVV.

This clonotype was recorded many times. V is TRBV28 and J is TRBJ2-7, with 7 positions matching TRBD1. The J segment lost 4 bases and the V segment lost 8 bases, leaving 8 bases of the junction unmatched. Per the germline V gene, CDR1 is MDHEN and CDR2 is SYDVKM. CDR3 size: 13 residues. The CDR3 DNA is TGTGCCAGCCGAGACAGGGTAGGATACGAGCAGTACTTC. This sequence encodes CASRDRVGYEQYF. The full variable domain, its missing parts supplied by reference TRBV28 and TRBJ2-7, is DVKVTQSSRYLVKRTGEKVFLECVQDMDHENMFWYRQDPGLGLRLIYFSYDVKMKEKGDIPEGYSVSREKKERFSLILESASTNQTSMYLCASRDRVGYEQYFGPGTRLTVT.